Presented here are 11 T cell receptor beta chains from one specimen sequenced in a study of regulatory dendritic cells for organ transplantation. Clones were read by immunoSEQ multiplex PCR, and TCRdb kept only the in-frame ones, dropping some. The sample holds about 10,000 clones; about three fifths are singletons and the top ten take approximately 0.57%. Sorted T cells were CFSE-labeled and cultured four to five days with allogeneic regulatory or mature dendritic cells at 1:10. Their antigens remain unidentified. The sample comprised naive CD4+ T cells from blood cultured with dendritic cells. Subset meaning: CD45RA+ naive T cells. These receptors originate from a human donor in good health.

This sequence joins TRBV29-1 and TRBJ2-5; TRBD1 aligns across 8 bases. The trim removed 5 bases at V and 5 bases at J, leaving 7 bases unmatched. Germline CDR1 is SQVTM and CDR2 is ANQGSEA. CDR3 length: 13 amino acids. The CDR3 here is CSVPSGGQETQYF. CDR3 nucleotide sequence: TGCAGCGTTCCGTCAGGGGGCCAGGAGACCCAGTACTTC.

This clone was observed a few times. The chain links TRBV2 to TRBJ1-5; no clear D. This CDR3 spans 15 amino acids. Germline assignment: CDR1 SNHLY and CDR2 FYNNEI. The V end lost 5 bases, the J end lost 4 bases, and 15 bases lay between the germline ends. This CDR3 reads CASSTEGRGNQPQHF. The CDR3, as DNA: TGTGCCAGCAGTACCGAGGGTAGAGGGAATCAGCCCCAGCATTTT.

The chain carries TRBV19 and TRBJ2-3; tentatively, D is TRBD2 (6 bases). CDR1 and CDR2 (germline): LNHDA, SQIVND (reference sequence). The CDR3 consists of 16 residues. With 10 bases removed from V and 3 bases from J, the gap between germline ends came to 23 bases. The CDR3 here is CATSIPRGGVTDTQYF. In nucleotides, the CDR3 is TGTGCCACTTCCATTCCCCGGGGCGGGGTAACAGATACGCAGTATTTT.

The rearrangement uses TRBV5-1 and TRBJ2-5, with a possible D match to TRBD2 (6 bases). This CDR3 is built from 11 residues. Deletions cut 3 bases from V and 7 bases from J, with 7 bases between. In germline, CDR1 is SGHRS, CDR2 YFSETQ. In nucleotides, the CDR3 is TGCGCCAGCAGCTCGGAGGGGACCCAGTACTTC. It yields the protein CASSSEGTQYF.

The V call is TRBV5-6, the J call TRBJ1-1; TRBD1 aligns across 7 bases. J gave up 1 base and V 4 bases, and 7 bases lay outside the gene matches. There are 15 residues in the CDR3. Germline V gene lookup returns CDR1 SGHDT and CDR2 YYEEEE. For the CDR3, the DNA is TGTGCCAGCAGCCCCTACCGACAGGGGAACACTGAAGCTTTCTTT. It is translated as CASSPYRQGNTEAFF.

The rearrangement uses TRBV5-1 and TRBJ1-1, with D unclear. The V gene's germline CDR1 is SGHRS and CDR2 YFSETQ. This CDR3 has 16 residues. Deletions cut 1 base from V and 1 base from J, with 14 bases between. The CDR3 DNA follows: TGCGCCAGCAGCTTGCGTCTGACTCTGGGGAACACTGAAGCTTTCTTT. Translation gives CASSLRLTLGNTEAFF.

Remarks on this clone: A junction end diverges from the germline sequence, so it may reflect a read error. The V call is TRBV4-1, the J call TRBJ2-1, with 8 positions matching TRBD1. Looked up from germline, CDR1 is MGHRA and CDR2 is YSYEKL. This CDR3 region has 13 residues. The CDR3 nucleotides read TGCGCCAGCAGCCAAGCATCAGGGGGCGTAAGGATCTTC. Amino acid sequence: CASSQASGGVRIF.

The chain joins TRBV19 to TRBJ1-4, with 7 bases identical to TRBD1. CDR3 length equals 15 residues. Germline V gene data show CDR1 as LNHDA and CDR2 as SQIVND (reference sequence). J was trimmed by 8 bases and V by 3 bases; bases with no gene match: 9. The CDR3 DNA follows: TGTGCCAGTAGTATGGCGACAGGGTGGCGGGAAAAACTGTTTTTT. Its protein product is CASSMATGWREKLFF.

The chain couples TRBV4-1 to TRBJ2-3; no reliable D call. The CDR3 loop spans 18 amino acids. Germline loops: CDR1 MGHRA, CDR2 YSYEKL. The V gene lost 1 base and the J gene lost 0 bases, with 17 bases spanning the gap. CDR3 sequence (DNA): TGCGCCAGCAGCCAAGGATCATACTTCGAAAGCAGCACAGATACGCAGTATTTT. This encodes CASSQGSYFESSTDTQYF.

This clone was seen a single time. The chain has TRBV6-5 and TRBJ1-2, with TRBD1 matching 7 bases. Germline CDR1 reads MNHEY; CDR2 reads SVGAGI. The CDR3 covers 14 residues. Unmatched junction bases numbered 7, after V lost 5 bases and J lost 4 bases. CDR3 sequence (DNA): TGTGCCAGCAGTGAAGATCCAGGGGGCTATGGCTACACCTTC. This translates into CASSEDPGGYGYTF.

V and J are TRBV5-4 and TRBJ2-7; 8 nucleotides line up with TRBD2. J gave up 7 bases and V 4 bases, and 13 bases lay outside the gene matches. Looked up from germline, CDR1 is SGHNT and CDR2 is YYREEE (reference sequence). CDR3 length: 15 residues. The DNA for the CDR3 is TGTGCCAGCAGCGGCGGAGCAGCGGGGGCAGGAGAGCAGTACTTC. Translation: CASSGGAAGAGEQYF.